This TCR beta chain was captured by sequencing in a study of early T cells in non-severe SARS-CoV-2 infection. CDR1 is SGHRS and CDR2 is YFSETQ in the germline V gene. This CDR3 has 14 residues. V lost 4 bases and J lost 0, with 10 bases in between. TCRdb independently ran MiXCR on the 5' RACE reads; one entry per CDR3 protein. The sample contains over 45,000 distinct CDR3 sequences, 5.5% to 6.5% of which appear only once. V and J are TRBV5-1 and TRBJ1-1; D gene uncertain. The clonotype originates from an adult who was a healthcare worker with PCR-confirmed SARS-CoV-2 infection or an uninfected control (not recorded which). The source material was whole blood. CDR3 loop: CASSRDVVNTEAFF. CDR3 sequence (DNA): TGCGCCAGCAGCAGAGACGTAGTGAACACTGAAGCTTTCTTT.